These T cell receptor beta chains were read from a single sample in a study of neurological immune-mediated disorders. TCRdb re-derived calls from the 5' RACE reads in MiXCR, one entry per CDR3 protein. The sample carries about 16,000 distinct CDR3 sequences, over 12% recorded once. The sample comprised PBMCs. Every receptor here comes from a man aged 60 to 69 with HTLV-1-associated myelopathy (HAM/TSP). CDR3s include the opening cysteine and the closing phenylalanine or tryptophan. Fields, in order: V gene, D gene, clone size, J gene, CDR3 protein, CDR3 DNA. A D gene is named only where the DNA matches it firmly. Not every row has a clone size; where given, it reads once, few, many or a size class.

V: TRBV7-9
D: -
size: many
J: TRBJ1-3
CDR3: CATTGNTIYF
DNA: TGTGCCACCACTGGAAACACCATATATTTT

V: TRBV19
D: TRBD1
size: -
J: TRBJ1-5
CDR3: CASTPPGGRGRVTPRGNQPQHF
DNA: TGTGCCAGTACCCCCCCCGGTGGCAGGGGGCGTGTCACGCCTCGAGGAAATCAGCCCCAGCATTTT

V: TRBV5-1
D: -
size: many
J: TRBJ1-3
CDR3: CASSPSVSGNTIYF
DNA: TGCGCCAGCAGCCCCAGCGTTTCTGGAAACACCATATATTTT

V: TRBV9
D: TRBD2
size: many
J: TRBJ2-7
CDR3: CASSRLAGAAYEQYF
DNA: TGTGCCAGCAGCCGACTAGCGGGGGCCGCCTACGAGCAGTACTTC

V: TRBV5-6
D: -
size: -
J: TRBJ2-1
CDR3: CASSLVGNRVTYEQFF
DNA: TGTGCCAGCAGCTTGGTGGGGAACAGGGTCACCTACGAGCAGTTCTTC

V: TRBV14
D: -
size: many
J: TRBJ1-2
CDR3: CASSQAQGYGYTF
DNA: TGTGCCAGCAGCCAGGCACAGGGCTATGGCTACACCTTC

V: TRBV12-3/TRBV12-4
D: -
size: many
J: TRBJ1-5
CDR3: CASSPTNQPQHF
DNA: TGTGCCAGCAGTCCCACGAATCAGCCCCAGCATTTT

V: TRBV7-2
D: -
size: -
J: TRBJ2-7
CDR3: CASSSYDFYEQYF
DNA: TGTGCCAGCAGCTCTTATGACTTCTACGAGCAGTACTTC

V: TRBV29-1
D: TRBD2
size: -
J: TRBJ2-3
CDR3: CSVEGQRGEKSTDTQYF
DNA: TGCAGCGTTGAAGGCCAGCGGGGGGAGAAGAGCACAGATACGCAGTATTTT

V: TRBV14
D: -
size: many
J: TRBJ2-7
CDR3: CASSNRGTSEQYF
DNA: TGTGCCAGCAGTAATCGAGGGACGAGCGAGCAGTACTTC

V: TRBV7-9
D: -
size: many
J: TRBJ2-5
CDR3: CASSLVLGETQYF
DNA: TGTGCCAGCAGCTTAGTACTCGGGGAGACCCAGTACTTC

V: TRBV6-1
D: TRBD1
size: many
J: TRBJ1-1
CDR3: CASSVSGTGRLGTEAFF
DNA: TGTGCCAGCAGCGTATCCGGGACAGGCCGATTAGGCACTGAAGCTTTCTTT

V: TRBV28
D: TRBD2
size: -
J: TRBJ2-7
CDR3: CASRGGLGDYEQYF
DNA: TGTGCCAGCAGGGGGGGGTTGGGTGACTACGAGCAGTACTTC

V: TRBV6-5
D: TRBD1
size: many
J: TRBJ2-4
CDR3: CASSYRTGENIQYF
DNA: TGTGCCAGCAGTTATAGGACAGGGGAAAACATTCAGTACTTC

V: TRBV7-2
D: TRBD2
size: many
J: TRBJ2-4
CDR3: CASSLLAGGRDIQYF
DNA: TGTGCCAGCAGCTTATTAGCGGGGGGTAGAGACATTCAGTACTTC

V: TRBV7-2
D: -
size: -
J: TRBJ2-5
CDR3: CAISLGGRETQYF
DNA: TGTGCCATCAGCTTAGGGGGCCGGGAGACTCAGTACTTC

V: TRBV2
D: -
size: many
J: TRBJ2-7
CDR3: CASSERHPPPPYEQYF
DNA: TGTGCCAGCAGTGAACGACACCCTCCCCCCCCCTACGAGCAGTACTTC

V: TRBV9
D: TRBD1
size: many
J: TRBJ1-5
CDR3: CASSGGQKYQPQHF
DNA: TGTGCCAGCAGCGGGGGACAGAAGTATCAGCCCCAGCATTTT

V: TRBV27
D: TRBD2
size: -
J: TRBJ2-7
CDR3: CASSPPPLAGGTYEQYF
DNA: TGTGCCAGCAGTCCCCCCCCTCTAGCGGGGGGAACCTACGAGCAGTACTTC

V: TRBV7-2
D: -
size: -
J: TRBJ1-1
CDR3: CANNTQGATEAFF
DNA: TGTGCCAACAACACCCAGGGTGCCACTGAAGCTTTCTTT

V: TRBV20-1
D: TRBD1
size: many
J: TRBJ1-6
CDR3: CSARDNRQGTNSPLHF
DNA: TGCAGTGCTAGAGATAACCGACAGGGGACTAATTCACCCCTCCACTTT

V: TRBV5-1
D: TRBD1
size: many
J: TRBJ2-7
CDR3: CASSSRTGVMGEQYF
DNA: TGCGCCAGCAGCTCTCGGACAGGGGTGATGGGCGAGCAGTACTTC

V: TRBV6-2/TRBV6-3
D: -
size: many
J: TRBJ1-1
CDR3: CANSYLDGPRMDTEAFF
DNA: TGTGCCAACAGTTACTTGGACGGCCCTAGGATGGACACTGAAGCTTTCTTT

V: TRBV12-3/TRBV12-4
D: -
size: many
J: TRBJ1-1
CDR3: CASSLAAGGGGTEAFF
DNA: TGTGCCAGCAGTTTAGCGGCAGGAGGGGGAGGGACTGAAGCTTTCTTT